Listed below are T cell receptor beta chains from one sample, sequenced in a study of PD-1 blockade in classical Hodgkin lymphoma. TCRdb's copy holds only in-frame clones and misses some; the assay was immunoSEQ multiplex PCR. The table includes over 25,000 clones, around 90% detected once. The material sequenced was CD8+ T cells from blood, taken at baseline. These receptors originate from a human donor with classical Hodgkin lymphoma. Both conserved end residues are part of each CDR3. The order of the fields is V gene, clone size, J gene, D gene, CDR3 protein, CDR3 DNA. D genes are given only for firm matches. The size field is filled for only some rows; it gives once, few, many or a size class.

TRBV2,few,TRBJ2-7,-,CASSVGSSHEQYF,TGTGCCAGCAGTGTGGGGAGCTCCCACGAGCAGTACTTC
TRBV18,-,TRBJ1-4,-,CASSPPRQKIGVKLFF,TGTGCCAGCTCACCACCCCGACAGAAAATAGGTGTAAAACTGTTTTTT
TRBV10-2,-,TRBJ2-7,TRBD1,CASSGYGQGATTYEQYF,TGCGCCAGCAGTGGGTATGGACAGGGGGCGACCACATACGAGCAGTACTTC
TRBV7-9,few,TRBJ1-1,-,CASSPTNTEAFF,TGTGCCAGCAGCCCGACAAACACTGAAGCTTTCTTT
TRBV28,-,TRBJ2-7,-,CASSFREDYEQYF,TGTGCCAGCAGTTTCAGGGAAGACTACGAGCAGTACTTC
TRBV5-1,few,TRBJ2-7,TRBD2,CASSLTFGGEGAYEQYF,TGCGCCAGCAGCCTCACCTTTGGGGGGGAAGGGGCCTACGAGCAGTACTTC
TRBV7-6,once,TRBJ2-7,-,CASSPIGSYEQYF,TGTGCCAGCAGCCCCATTGGGTCCTACGAGCAGTACTTC
TRBV10-2,-,TRBJ1-2,-,CASRGRPLGEYGYTF,TGCGCCAGCAGGGGACGACCCCTCGGAGAGTATGGCTACACCTTC
TRBV7-9,few,TRBJ2-7,-,CASSLPGKYEQYF,TGTGCCAGCAGCTTACCAGGGAAGTACGAGCAGTACTTC
TRBV6-1,-,TRBJ1-1,-,CASVRSLNTEAFF,TGTGCCAGTGTACGGAGTCTGAACACTGAAGCTTTCTTT
TRBV2,-,TRBJ2-7,-,CASSEVSYEQYF,TGTGCCAGCAGTGAAGTCTCCTACGAGCAGTACTTC
TRBV6-1,-,TRBJ2-7,TRBD2,CASSALAGVHEQYF,TGTGCCAGCAGTGCCTTAGCGGGAGTCCACGAGCAGTACTTC
TRBV27,once,TRBJ2-1,-,CASTRGAGLGEQFF,TGTGCCAGCACCAGAGGGGCAGGTTTGGGTGAGCAGTTCTTC
TRBV10-2,-,TRBJ2-1,-,CASSGTVGDEQFF,TGCGCCAGCAGCGGGACCGTCGGTGATGAGCAGTTCTTC
TRBV28,-,TRBJ1-3,-,CASSPAAGNTIYF,TGTGCCAGCAGCCCCGCTGCGGGAAACACCATATATTTT
TRBV11-2,once,TRBJ1-2,-,CASSPGSPNYGYTF,TGTGCCAGCAGTCCAGGGTCACCTAACTATGGCTACACCTTC
TRBV18,once,TRBJ1-2,TRBD1,CASSPYGDSPRSPNNYGYTF,TGTGCCAGCTCACCTTACGGGGACAGCCCGAGGAGTCCTAACAACTATGGCTACACCTTC
TRBV7-8,once,TRBJ1-1,TRBD1,CASSLGQGTEAFF,TGTGCCAGCAGCCTAGGACAGGGCACTGAAGCTTTCTTT
TRBV27,-,TRBJ2-1,-,CASSFLGQPQFF,TGTGCCAGCAGTTTCCTTGGACAGCCCCAGTTCTTC
TRBV4-1,-,TRBJ2-7,-,CASSTRGAGNYEQYF,TGCGCCAGCAGTACTAGGGGGGCGGGAAACTACGAGCAGTACTTC
TRBV6-5,-,TRBJ2-3,-,CASSYSQGNTQYF,TGTGCCAGCAGTTACTCGCAAGGGAATACGCAGTATTTT
TRBV28,once,TRBJ1-5,TRBD1,CASSLWEGATYQPQHF,TGTGCCAGCAGTTTATGGGAGGGGGCGACATATCAGCCCCAGCATTTT
TRBV2,-,TRBJ2-7,-,CASSLGSSLSYEQYF,TGTGCCAGCAGCCTTGGGAGTAGCCTCTCCTACGAGCAGTACTTC
TRBV13,-,TRBJ2-1,TRBD2,CASSQDLAGTIGSQFF,TGTGCCAGCAGCCAAGACCTAGCGGGAACAATAGGCTCGCAGTTCTTC
TRBV19,-,TRBJ1-1,-,CASSWSQEAFF,TGTGCCAGTAGCTGGAGTCAAGAAGCTTTCTTT
TRBV27,-,TRBJ2-1,TRBD1,CASSPGTGAAGEQFF,TGTGCCAGCAGTCCCGGGACAGGGGCGGCGGGTGAGCAGTTCTTC
TRBV9,-,TRBJ2-7,-,CASSVGAGSSYEQYF,TGTGCCAGCAGCGTAGGGGCGGGGAGCTCCTACGAGCAGTACTTC
TRBV29-1,-,TRBJ2-3,-,CSAGGWSTDTQYF,TGCAGCGCCGGGGGATGGAGCACAGATACGCAGTATTTT
TRBV19,-,TRBJ2-1,-,CASSRRANEQFF,TGTGCCAGTAGTAGGAGGGCCAATGAGCAGTTCTTC
TRBV12-5,-,TRBJ1-1,TRBD1,CASGWTGNTEAFF,TGTGCTAGTGGGTGGACAGGCAACACTGAAGCTTTCTTT
TRBV6-1,-,TRBJ1-1,-,CASVFREGNTEAFF,TGTGCCAGCGTTTTTAGGGAAGGGAACACTGAAGCTTTCTTT
TRBV2,-,TRBJ2-5,-,CASPRTVQETQYF,TGTGCCAGCCCAAGGACAGTCCAAGAGACCCAGTACTTC
TRBV7-9,-,TRBJ2-7,TRBD1,CASSLGQGAYEQYF,TGTGCCAGCAGCTTAGGACAGGGGGCCTACGAGCAGTACTTC
TRBV5-6,-,TRBJ1-2,-,CASSLRDPIYGYTF,TGTGCCAGCAGCTTGAGGGACCCAATCTATGGCTACACCTTC
TRBV14,-,TRBJ2-4,-,CASSQAPRVSKNIQYF,TGTGCCAGCAGCCAAGCCCCGAGGGTCTCCAAAAACATTCAGTACTTC